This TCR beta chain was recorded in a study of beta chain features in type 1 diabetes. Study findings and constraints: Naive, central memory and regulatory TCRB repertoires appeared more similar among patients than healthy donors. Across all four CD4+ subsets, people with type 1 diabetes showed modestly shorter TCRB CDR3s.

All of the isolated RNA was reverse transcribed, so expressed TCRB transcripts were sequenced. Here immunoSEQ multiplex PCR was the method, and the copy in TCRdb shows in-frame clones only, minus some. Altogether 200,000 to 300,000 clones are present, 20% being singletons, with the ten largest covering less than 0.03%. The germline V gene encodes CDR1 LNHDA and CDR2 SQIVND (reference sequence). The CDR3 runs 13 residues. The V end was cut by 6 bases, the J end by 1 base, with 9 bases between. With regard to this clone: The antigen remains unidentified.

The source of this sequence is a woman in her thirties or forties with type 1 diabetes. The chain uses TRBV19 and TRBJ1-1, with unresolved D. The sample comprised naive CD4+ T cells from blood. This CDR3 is CASRFTENTEAFF. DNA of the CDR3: TGTGCCAGTAGGTTTACAGAGAACACTGAAGCTTTCTTT.